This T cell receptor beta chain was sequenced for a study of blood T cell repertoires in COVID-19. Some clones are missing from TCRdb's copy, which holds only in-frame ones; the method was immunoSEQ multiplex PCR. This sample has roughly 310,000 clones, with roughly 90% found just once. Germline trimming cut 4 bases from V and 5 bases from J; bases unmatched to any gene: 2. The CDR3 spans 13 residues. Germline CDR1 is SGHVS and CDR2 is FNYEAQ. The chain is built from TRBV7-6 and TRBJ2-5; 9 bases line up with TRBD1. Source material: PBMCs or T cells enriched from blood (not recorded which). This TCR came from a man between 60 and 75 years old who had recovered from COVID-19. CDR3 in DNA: TGTGCCAGCAGCTCGGACAGGGGTGAGACCCAGTACTTC. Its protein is CASSSDRGETQYF.